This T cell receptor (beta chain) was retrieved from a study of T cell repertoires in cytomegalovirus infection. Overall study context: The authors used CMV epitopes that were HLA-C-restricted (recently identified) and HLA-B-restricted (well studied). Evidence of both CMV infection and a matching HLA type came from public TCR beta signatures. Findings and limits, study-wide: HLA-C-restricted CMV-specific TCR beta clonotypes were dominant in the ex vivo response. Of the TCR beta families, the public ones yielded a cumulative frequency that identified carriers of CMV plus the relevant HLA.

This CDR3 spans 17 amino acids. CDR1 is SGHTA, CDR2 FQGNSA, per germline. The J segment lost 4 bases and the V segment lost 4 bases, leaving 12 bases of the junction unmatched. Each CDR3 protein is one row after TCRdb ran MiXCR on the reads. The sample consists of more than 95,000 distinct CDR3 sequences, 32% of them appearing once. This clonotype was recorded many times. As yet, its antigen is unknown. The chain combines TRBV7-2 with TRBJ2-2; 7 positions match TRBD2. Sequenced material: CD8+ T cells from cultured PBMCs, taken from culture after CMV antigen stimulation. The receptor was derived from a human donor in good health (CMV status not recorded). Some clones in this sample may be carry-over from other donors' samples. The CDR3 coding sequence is TGTGCCAGCAGCTCCCCCGCCAGCGGGGTGAGCACCGGGGAGCTGTTTTTT. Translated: CASSSPASGVSTGELFF.